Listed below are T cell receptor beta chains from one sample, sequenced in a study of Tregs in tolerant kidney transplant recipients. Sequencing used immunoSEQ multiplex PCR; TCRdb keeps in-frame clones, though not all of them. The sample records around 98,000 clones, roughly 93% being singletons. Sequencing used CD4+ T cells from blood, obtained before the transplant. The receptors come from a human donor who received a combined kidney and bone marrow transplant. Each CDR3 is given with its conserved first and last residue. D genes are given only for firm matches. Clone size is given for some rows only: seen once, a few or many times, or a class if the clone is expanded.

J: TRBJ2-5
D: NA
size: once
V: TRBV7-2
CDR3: CASSLPWRAENNF
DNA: TGTGCCAGCAGCTTACCTTGGCGGGCCGAAAATAACTTC

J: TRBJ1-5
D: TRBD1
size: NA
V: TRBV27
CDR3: CASSFCDRGNYSNQPQHF
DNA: TGTGCCAGCAGTTTTTGTGACAGGGGGAATTATAGCAATCAGCCCCAGCATTTT

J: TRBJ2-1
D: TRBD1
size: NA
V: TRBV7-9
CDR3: CASSPWTGVGEQFF
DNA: TGTGCCAGCAGCCCTTGGACAGGGGTGGGTGAGCAGTTCTTC

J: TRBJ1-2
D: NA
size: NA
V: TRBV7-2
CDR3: CASSPRGGLAGYTF
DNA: TGTGCCAGCAGCCCTAGGGGGGGGCTGGCTGGCTACACCTTC

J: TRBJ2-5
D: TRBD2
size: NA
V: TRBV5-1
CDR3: CASSLANTRGGQTQYF
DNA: TGCGCCAGCAGCTTGGCCAATACGCGGGGGGGGCAGACCCAGTACTTC

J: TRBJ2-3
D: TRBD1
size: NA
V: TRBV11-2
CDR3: CASSGDRADTQYF
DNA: TGTGCCAGCAGCGGCGACAGGGCAGATACGCAGTATTTT

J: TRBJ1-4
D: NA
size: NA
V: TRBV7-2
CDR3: CASSPQGFNEKLFF
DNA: TGTGCCAGCAGCCCACAGGGATTTAATGAAAAACTGTTTTTT

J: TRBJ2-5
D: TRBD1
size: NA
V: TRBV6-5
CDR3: CASSTGDRPETQYF
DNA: TGTGCCAGCTCGACAGGGGATAGGCCGGAGACCCAGTACTTC

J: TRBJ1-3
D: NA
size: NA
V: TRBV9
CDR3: CASTRGSGNTIYF
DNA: TGTGCCAGCACACGGGGCTCTGGAAACACCATATATTTT

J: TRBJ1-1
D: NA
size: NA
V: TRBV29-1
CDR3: CSVHYGHTTTEAFF
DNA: TGCAGCGTTCACTACGGACATACTACCACTGAAGCTTTCTTT

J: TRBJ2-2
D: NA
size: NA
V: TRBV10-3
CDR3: CAISELVLTGELFF
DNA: TGTGCCATCAGTGAGTTAGTTCTCACCGGGGAGCTGTTTTTT

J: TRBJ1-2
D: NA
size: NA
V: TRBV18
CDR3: CASSPPALYGYTF
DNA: TGTGCCAGCTCACCACCGGCCCTGTATGGCTACACCTTC

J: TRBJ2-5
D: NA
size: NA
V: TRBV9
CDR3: CASSVPGETQYF
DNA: TGTGCCAGCAGCGTCCCAGGGGAGACCCAGTACTTC

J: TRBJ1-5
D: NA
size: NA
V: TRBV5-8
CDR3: CASSLGRRIYQPQHF
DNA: TGTGCCAGCAGCTTGGGCAGAAGAATCTATCAGCCCCAGCATTTT

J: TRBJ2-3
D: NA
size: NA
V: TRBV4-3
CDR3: CASSQFERTDTQYF
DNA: TGCGCCAGCAGCCAATTTGAGCGCACAGATACGCAGTATTTT

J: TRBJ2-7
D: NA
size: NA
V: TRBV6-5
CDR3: CASSRSGDYEQYF
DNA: TGTGCCAGCAGCCGATCGGGGGACTACGAGCAGTACTTC

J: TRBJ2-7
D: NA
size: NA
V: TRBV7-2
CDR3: CASSPQMNSYEQYF
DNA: TGTGCCAGCAGCCCCCAGATGAACAGCTACGAGCAGTACTTC

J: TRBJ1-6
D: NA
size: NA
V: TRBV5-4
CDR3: CASSLDRDNSPLHF
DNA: TGTGCCAGCAGCTTGGACAGGGATAATTCACCCCTCCACTTT

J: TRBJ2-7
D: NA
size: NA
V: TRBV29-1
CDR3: CSVVFGDFYEQYF
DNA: TGCAGCGTTGTCTTCGGGGATTTCTACGAGCAGTACTTC

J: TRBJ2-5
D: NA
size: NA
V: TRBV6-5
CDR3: CASSLQGETQYF
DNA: TGTGCCAGCAGCTTACAGGGAGAGACCCAGTACTTC

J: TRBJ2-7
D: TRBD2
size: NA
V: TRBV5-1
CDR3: CASSLLAGDSYEQYF
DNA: TGCGCCAGCAGCTTACTAGCGGGGGACTCCTACGAGCAGTACTTC

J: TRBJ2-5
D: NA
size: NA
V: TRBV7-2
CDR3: CASSSQGKETQYF
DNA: TGTGCCAGCAGCTCCCAGGGGAAAGAGACCCAGTACTTC

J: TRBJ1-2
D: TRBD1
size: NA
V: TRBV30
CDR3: CAWRTQGADGYTF
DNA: TGTGCCTGGAGGACTCAGGGGGCCGATGGCTACACCTTC

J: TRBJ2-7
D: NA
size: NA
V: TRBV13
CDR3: CASSLNRVSYEQYF
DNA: TGTGCCAGCAGCTTAAACCGCGTGTCCTACGAGCAGTACTTC

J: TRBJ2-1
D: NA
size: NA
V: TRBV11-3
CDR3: CASSLGLAGGLNEQFF
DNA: TGTGCCAGCAGCTTAGGTTTGGCAGGGGGACTTAATGAGCAGTTCTTC

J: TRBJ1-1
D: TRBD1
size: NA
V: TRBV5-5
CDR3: CASRNQGAPMNTEAFF
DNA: TGTGCCAGCAGAAACCAGGGGGCGCCTATGAACACTGAAGCTTTCTTT

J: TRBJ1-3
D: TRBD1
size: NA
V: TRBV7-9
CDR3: CASSAYRGGGGNTIYF
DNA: TGTGCCAGCAGCGCCTACAGGGGAGGTGGTGGAAACACCATATATTTT

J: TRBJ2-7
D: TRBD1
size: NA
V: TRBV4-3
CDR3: CASSQGRGFTYEQYF
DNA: TGCGCCAGCAGCCAAGGCAGGGGGTTCACCTACGAGCAGTACTTC

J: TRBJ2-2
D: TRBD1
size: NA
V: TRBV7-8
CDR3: CASSDDRGRQDTGELFF
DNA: TGTGCCAGCAGCGACGACAGGGGGCGACAGGACACCGGGGAGCTGTTTTTT

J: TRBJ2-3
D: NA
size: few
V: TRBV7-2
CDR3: CASSLMRGGTDTQYF
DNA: TGTGCCAGCAGCTTAATGAGGGGGGGGACAGATACGCAGTATTTT

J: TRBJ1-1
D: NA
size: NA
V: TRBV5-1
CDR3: CASSPRGDSGMAAFF
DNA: TGCGCCAGCAGCCCCCGAGGGGACTCGGGTATGGCCGCTTTCTTT

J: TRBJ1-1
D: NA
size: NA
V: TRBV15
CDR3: CATSRAGLSNTEAFF
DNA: TGTGCCACCAGCAGGGCAGGGTTGTCGAACACTGAAGCTTTCTTT

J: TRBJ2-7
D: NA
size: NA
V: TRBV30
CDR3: CAWTKGGYEQYF
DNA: TGTGCCTGGACCAAGGGAGGTTACGAGCAGTACTTC

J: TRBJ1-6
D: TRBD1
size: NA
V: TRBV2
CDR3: CASSRTRQGLGSPLHF
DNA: TGTGCCAGCAGCCGCACACGACAGGGGTTAGGATCACCCCTCCACTTT

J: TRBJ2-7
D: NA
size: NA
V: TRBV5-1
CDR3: CASSPNRFDEQYF
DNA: TGCGCCAGCAGCCCTAACCGGTTCGACGAGCAGTACTTC

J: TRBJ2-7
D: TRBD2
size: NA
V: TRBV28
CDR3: CASSLQAGATIDYEQYF
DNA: TGTGCCAGCAGTTTACAAGCGGGGGCTACCATAGACTACGAGCAGTACTTC

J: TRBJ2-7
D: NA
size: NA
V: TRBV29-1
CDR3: CSVYRGGSYEQYF
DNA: TGCAGCGTTTACAGGGGGGGTTCCTACGAGCAGTACTTC

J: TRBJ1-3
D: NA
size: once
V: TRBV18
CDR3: CASSTTSPGSGNTIYF
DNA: TGTGCCAGCTCAACAACCTCGCCGGGCTCTGGAAACACCATATATTTT

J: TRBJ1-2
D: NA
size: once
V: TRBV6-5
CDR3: CASSQGATSNYGYTF
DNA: TGTGCCAGCAGCCAAGGGGCCACCTCTAACTATGGCTACACCTTC

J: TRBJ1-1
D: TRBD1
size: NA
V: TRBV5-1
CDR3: CASSSRTGTGGTEAFF
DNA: TGCGCCAGCAGCTCACGGACCGGGACAGGGGGCACTGAAGCTTTCTTT

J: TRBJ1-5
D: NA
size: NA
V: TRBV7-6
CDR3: CASSNQGQPQHF
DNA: TGTGCCAGCAGCAACCAGGGCCAGCCCCAGCATTTT

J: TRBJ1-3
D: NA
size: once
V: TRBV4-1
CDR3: CASSQVPRGGGNTIYF
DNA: TGCGCCAGCAGCCAAGTCCCTCGGGGAGGTGGAAACACCATATATTTT

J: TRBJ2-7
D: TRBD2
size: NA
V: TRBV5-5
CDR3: CASSWGTSGGSSYEQYF
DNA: TGTGCCAGCAGCTGGGGGACTAGCGGGGGGTCCTCCTACGAGCAGTACTTC

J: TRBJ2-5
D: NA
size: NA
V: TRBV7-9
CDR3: CASSLEGMEGETQYF
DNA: TGTGCCAGCAGCTTAGAAGGCATGGAGGGGGAGACCCAGTACTTC

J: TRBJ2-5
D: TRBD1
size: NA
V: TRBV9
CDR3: CASSARQGRQTQYF
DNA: TGTGCCAGCAGCGCCCGACAGGGTAGGCAGACCCAGTACTTC

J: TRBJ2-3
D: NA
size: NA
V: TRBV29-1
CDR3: CSVVANTDTQYF
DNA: TGCAGCGTTGTAGCGAACACAGATACGCAGTATTTT

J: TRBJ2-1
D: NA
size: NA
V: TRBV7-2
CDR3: CASSPLGEARYNEQFF
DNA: TGTGCCAGCAGCCCCCTAGGGGAGGCGAGATACAATGAGCAGTTCTTC

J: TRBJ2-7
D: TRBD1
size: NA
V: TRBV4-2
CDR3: CASSQDPTGGWYEQYF
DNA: TGTGCCAGCAGCCAAGACCCGACAGGGGGCTGGTACGAGCAGTACTTC

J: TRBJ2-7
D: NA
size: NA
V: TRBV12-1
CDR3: CASSCGRRDRGCCEQYF
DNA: TGTGCCAGCAGCTGCGGCCGTCGAGACAGGGGGTGTTGCGAGCAGTACTTC

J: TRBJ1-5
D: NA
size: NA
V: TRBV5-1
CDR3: CASSLTGLNQPQHF
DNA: TGCGCCAGCAGCCTAACAGGGCTCAATCAGCCCCAGCATTTT

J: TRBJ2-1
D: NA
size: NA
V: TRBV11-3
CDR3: CASSLETRGHNEQFF
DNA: TGTGCCAGCAGCTTAGAGACTAGAGGACACAATGAGCAGTTCTTC

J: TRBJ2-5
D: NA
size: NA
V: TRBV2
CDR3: CASSPPAGEQETQYF
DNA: TGTGCCAGCAGCCCACCGGCAGGGGAACAAGAGACCCAGTACTTC

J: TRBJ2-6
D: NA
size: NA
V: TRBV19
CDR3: CASTGAGGANVLTF
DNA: TGTGCCAGTACAGGGGCTGGTGGGGCCAACGTCCTGACTTTC

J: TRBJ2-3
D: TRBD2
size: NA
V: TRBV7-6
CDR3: CASSLVIQGGISTDTQYF
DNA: TGTGCCAGCAGCTTAGTAATCCAGGGAGGGATAAGCACAGATACGCAGTATTTT

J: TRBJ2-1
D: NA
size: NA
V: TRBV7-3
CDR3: CASSLQGSVYNEQFF
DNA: TGTGCCAGCAGCTTACAGGGCTCGGTATACAATGAGCAGTTCTTC